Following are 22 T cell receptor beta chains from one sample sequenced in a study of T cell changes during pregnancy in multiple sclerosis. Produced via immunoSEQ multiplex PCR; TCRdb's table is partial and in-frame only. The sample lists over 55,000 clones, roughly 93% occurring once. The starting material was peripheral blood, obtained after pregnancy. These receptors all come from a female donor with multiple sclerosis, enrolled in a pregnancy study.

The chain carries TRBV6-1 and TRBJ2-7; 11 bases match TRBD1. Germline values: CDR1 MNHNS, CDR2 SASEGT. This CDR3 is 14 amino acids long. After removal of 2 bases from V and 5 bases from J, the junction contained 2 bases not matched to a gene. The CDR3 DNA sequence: TGTGCCAGCAGTGAACGGACAGGGGGCGACGAGCAGTACTTC. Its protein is CASSERTGGDEQYF.

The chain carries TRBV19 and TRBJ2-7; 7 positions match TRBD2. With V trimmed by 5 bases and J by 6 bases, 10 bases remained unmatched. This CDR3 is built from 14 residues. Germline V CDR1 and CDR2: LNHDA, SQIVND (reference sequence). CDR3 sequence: CASSAAGLTCEQYF. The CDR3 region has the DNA TGTGCCAGTAGTGCAGCGGGACTGACCTGCGAGCAGTACTTC.

DNA for the CDR3: TGCGCCAGCCCCCGCCGGACAGTCGAAACAGATACGCAGTATTTT. Its protein product is CASPRRTVETDTQYF. The chain recombines TRBV10-1 with TRBJ2-3; tentatively, D is TRBD1 (6 bases). The V gene lost 8 bases and the J gene lost 3 bases, with 18 bases spanning the gap. Germline CDR1 is WNHNN and CDR2 is SYGVQD (reference sequence). The CDR3 has 15 amino acids.

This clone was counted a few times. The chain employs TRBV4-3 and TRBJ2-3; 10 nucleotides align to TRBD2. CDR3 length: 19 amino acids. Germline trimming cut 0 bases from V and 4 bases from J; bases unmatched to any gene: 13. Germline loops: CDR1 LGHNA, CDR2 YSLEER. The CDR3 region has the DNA TGCGCCAGCAGCCAAGATTCCCTCTCAGCGGGAGGGCCCTCAGATACGCAGTATTTT. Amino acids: CASSQDSLSAGGPSDTQYF.

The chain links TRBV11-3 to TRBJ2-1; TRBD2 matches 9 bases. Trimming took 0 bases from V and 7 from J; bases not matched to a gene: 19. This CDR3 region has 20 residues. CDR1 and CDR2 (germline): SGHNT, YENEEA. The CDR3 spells CASSLDLTTREGRWTNEQFF. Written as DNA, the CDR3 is TGTGCCAGCAGCTTAGACCTAACTACGCGGGAGGGCCGGTGGACAAATGAGCAGTTCTTC. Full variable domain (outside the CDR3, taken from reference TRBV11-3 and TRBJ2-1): EAGVVQSPRYKIIEKKQPVAFWCNPISGHNTLYWYLQNLGQGPELLIRYENEEAVDDSQLPKDRFSAERLKGVDSTLKIQPAELGDSAVYLCASSLDLTTREGRWTNEQFFGPGTRLTVL.

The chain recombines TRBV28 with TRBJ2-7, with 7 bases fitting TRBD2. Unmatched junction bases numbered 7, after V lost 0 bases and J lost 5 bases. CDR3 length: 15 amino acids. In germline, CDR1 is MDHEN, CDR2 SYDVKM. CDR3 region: CASSLWKMGGNEQYF. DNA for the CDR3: TGTGCCAGCAGTTTATGGAAAATGGGAGGGAACGAGCAGTACTTC.

CDR3 region: CASSQDRAGGTDTQYF. The CDR3 bases are TGCGCCAGCAGCCAAGATCGAGCGGGGGGCACAGATACGCAGTATTTT. This chain uses TRBV4-3 with TRBJ2-3, with TRBD2 identical over 8 bases. CDR3 size: 16 residues. CDR1 and CDR2 from the germline V gene are LGHNA and YSLEER. The trim removed 0 bases at V and 1 base at J, leaving 3 bases unmatched.

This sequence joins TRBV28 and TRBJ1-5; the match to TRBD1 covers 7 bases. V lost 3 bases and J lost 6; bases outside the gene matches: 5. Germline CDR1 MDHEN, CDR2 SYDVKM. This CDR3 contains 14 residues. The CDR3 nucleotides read TGTGCCAGCAGTTTGGTAAGGGGGCTTCAGCCCCAGCATTTT. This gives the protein CASSLVRGLQPQHF.

The CDR3 sequence: CASSTRAGGNNEQFF. CDR3 sequence (DNA): TGTGCCAGCAGCACCCGAGCGGGAGGGAACAATGAGCAGTTCTTC. The rearrangement links TRBV6-5 to TRBJ2-1; 10 nucleotides line up with TRBD2. The CDR3 contains 15 residues. Trimming removed 6 bases from V and 5 bases from J; junction bases left unmatched: 7. The V gene's germline CDR1 is MNHEY and CDR2 SVGAGI.

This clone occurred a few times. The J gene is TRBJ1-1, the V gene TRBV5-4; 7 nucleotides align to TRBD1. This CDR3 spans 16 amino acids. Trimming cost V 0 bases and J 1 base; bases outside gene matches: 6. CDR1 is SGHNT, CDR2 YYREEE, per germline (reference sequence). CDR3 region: CASSLAKGAANTEAFF. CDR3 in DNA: TGTGCCAGCAGCTTGGCGAAGGGGGCCGCGAACACTGAAGCTTTCTTT. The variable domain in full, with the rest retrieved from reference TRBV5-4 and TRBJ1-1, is ETGVTQSPTHLIKTRGQQVTLRCSSQSGHNTVSWYQQALGQGPQFIFQYYREEENGRGNFPPRFSGLQFPNYSSELNVNALELDDSALYLCASSLAKGAANTEAFFGQGTRLTVV.

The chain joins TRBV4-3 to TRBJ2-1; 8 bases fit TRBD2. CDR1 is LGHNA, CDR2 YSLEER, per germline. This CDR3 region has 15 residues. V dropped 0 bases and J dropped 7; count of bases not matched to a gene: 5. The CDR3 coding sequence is TGCGCCAGCAGCCAAGATTCGGGAGGGCCGAATGAGCAGTTCTTC. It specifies CASSQDSGGPNEQFF.

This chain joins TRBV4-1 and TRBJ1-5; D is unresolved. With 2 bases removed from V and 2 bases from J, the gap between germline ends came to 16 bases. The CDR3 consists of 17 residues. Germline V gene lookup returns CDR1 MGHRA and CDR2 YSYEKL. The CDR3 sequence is CASSQRPPGSGNQPQHF. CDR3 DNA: TGCGCCAGCAGCCAACGACCCCCGGGGAGTGGCAATCAGCCCCAGCATTTT.

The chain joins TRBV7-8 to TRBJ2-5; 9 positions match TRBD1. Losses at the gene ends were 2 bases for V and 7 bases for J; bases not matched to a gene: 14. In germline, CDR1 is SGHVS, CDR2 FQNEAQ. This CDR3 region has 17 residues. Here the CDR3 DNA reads TGTGCCAGCAGCTTAAGGCTCGGGACAGGGACCCAGGGGACCCAGTACTTC. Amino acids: CASSLRLGTGTQGTQYF.

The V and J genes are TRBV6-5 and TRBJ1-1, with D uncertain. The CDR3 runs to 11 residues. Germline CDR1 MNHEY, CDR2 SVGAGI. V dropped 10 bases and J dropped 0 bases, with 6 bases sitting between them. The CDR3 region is CATFLNTEAFF. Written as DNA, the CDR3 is TGTGCCACTTTTCTGAACACTGAAGCTTTCTTT.

CDR3 sequence: CASSYSEVNYGYTF. CDR3 nucleotide sequence: TGTGCCAGCAGTTACTCGGAGGTTAACTATGGCTACACCTTC. The chain uses TRBV6-6 and TRBJ1-2; no definite D call. Germline V gene data show CDR1 as MNHNY and CDR2 as SVGAGI (reference sequence). V lost 0 bases, J lost 1 base, and 6 bases lay in between. The length of the CDR3 is 14 residues.

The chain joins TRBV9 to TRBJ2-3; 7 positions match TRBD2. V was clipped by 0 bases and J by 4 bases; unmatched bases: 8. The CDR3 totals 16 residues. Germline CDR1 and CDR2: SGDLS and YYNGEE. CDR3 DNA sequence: TGTGCCAGCAGCGTAGAAGAGGGGCGGGGGTCAGATACGCAGTATTTT. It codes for CASSVEEGRGSDTQYF.

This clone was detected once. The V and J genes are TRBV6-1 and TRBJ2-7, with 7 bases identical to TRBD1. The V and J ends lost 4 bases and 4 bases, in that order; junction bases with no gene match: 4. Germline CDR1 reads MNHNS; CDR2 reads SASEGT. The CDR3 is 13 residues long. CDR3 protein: CASSVDRDYEQYF. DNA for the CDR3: TGTGCCAGCAGTGTCGACAGGGATTACGAGCAGTACTTC.

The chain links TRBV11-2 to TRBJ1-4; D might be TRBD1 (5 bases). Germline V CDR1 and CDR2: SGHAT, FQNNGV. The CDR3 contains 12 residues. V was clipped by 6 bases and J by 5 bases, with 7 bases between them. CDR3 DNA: TGTGCCAGCAGTCCAGGGAATGAAAAACTGTTTTTT. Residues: CASSPGNEKLFF.

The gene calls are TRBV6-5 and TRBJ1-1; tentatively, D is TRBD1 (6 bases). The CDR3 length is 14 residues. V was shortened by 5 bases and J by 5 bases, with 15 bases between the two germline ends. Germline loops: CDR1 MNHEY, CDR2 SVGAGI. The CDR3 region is CASSRIQGSTEAFF. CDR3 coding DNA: TGTGCCAGCAGTCGGATACAGGGTTCGACTGAAGCTTTCTTT.

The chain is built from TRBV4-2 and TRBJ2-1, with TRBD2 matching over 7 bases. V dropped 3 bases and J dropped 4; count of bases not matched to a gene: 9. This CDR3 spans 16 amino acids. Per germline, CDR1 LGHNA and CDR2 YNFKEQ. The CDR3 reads CASSQGLAAVYNEQFF. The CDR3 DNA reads TGTGCCAGCAGCCAGGGGCTAGCGGCGGTGTACAATGAGCAGTTCTTC.

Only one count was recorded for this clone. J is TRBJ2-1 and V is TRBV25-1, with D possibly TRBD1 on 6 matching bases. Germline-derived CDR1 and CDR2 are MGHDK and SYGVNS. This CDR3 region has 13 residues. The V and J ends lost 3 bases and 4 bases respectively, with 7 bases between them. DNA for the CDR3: TGTGCCAGCAGTGAGGGGGCGTACAATGAGCAGTTCTTC. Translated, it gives CASSEGAYNEQFF. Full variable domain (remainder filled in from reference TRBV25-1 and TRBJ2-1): EADIYQTPRYLVIGTGKKITLECSQTMGHDKMYWYQQDPGMELHLIHYSYGVNSTEKGDLSSESTVSRIRTEHFPLTLESARPSHTSQYLCASSEGAYNEQFFGPGTRLTVL.

CDR3 region: CASSLEPRQGNTEAFF. CDR3 nucleotide sequence: TGTGCCAGCTCGCTTGAGCCTAGACAGGGGAACACTGAAGCTTTCTTT. This chain joins TRBV18 and TRBJ1-1, with 7 bases matching TRBD1. After removal of 6 bases from V and 1 base from J, the junction contained 11 bases not matched to a gene. The CDR3 length is 16 residues. Germline values: CDR1 KGHSH, CDR2 LQKENI.